What follows are 31 T cell receptor beta chains derived from one specimen sequenced in a study of OX40 agonist ivuxolimab in advanced cancers. Generated by immunoSEQ multiplex PCR, the TCRdb table keeps only in-frame clones and is missing some. The data hold about 82,000 clones, with roughly 91% observed a single time. The specimen was CD4+ or CD8+ T cells sorted from blood, collected in a trial of the OX40 agonist ivuxolimab. The source of these receptors is an adult with an advanced solid tumor such as melanoma, head and neck, liver or kidney cancer.

The CDR3 coding sequence is TGTGCCAGCAGCGGAGAGGGGGGGTTGAGCACTGAAGCTTTCTTT. It encodes CASSGEGGLSTEAFF. The rearrangement uses TRBV25-1 and TRBJ1-1; maybe TRBD1 (6 bases). Trimming removed 6 bases from V and 4 bases from J, with 18 bases in between. The CDR3 contains 15 residues. Germline values: CDR1 MGHDK, CDR2 SYGVNS. Supplemented by reference TRBV25-1 and TRBJ1-1, the full variable domain reads EADIYQTPRYLVIGTGKKITLECSQTMGHDKMYWYQQDPGMELHLIHYSYGVNSTEKGDLSSESTVSRIRTEHFPLTLESARPSHTSQYLCASSGEGGLSTEAFFGQGTRLTVV.

The J gene is TRBJ2-3, the V gene TRBV4-3; D uncertain. The V end was cut by 0 bases, the J end by 4 bases, with 11 bases between. The CDR3 spans 15 residues. Germline assignment: CDR1 LGHNA and CDR2 YSLEER. The CDR3 protein is CASSQDRTGPDTQYF. The CDR3 DNA is TGCGCCAGCAGCCAAGATAGGACGGGCCCAGATACGCAGTATTTT.

The CDR3: CASSALAGSSGANVLTF. CDR3 in DNA: TGTGCCAGCAGTGCACTAGCGGGTAGCTCTGGGGCCAACGTCCTGACTTTC. J is TRBJ2-6 and V is TRBV6-1; 9 bases map to TRBD2. Trimming removed 4 bases from V and 0 bases from J; junction bases left unmatched: 4. Germline lookup yields CDR1 MNHNS and CDR2 SASEGT. The CDR3 totals 17 residues.

The chain has TRBV27 and TRBJ2-1, with D possibly TRBD2 on 5 matching bases. V was pared by 5 bases and J by 0 bases, with 26 bases between. The CDR3 sequence is 20 residues long. Germline V gene sequence: CDR1 MNHEY, CDR2 SMNVEV (reference sequence). The CDR3 nucleotides read TGTGCCAGCAGTCCCTGGACTCCACGAACCTTAAAGAGCTCCTACAATGAGCAGTTCTTC. Translating gives CASSPWTPRTLKSSYNEQFF.

V gene TRBV5-1 combines with J gene TRBJ2-1; D is possibly TRBD1 (5 bases). Between the trimmed V and J ends, which lost 8 bases and 2 bases, there was a span of 17 bases. The CDR3 runs 15 residues. CDR1 and CDR2 from the germline V gene are SGHRS and YFSETQ. CDR3: CASGEIRGPYNEQFF. CDR3 coding DNA: TGCGCCAGTGGAGAGATAAGGGGCCCCTACAATGAGCAGTTCTTC. Looking up the rest from reference TRBV5-1 and TRBJ2-1 gives the full variable domain: KAGVTQTPRYLIKTRGQQVTLSCSPISGHRSVSWYQQTPGQGLQFLFEYFSETQRNKGNFPGRFSGRQFSNSRSEMNVSTLELGDSALYLCASGEIRGPYNEQFFGPGTRLTVL.

The chain carries TRBV11-3 and TRBJ1-1; weak D call: TRBD1 (5 bases). Germline loops: CDR1 SGHNT, CDR2 YENEEA. V was shortened by 1 base and J by 6 bases, with 15 bases between the two germline ends. This CDR3 comprises 15 residues. CDR3 region: CASSLGLGGSAEAFF. The CDR3 DNA is TGTGCCAGCAGCTTAGGTCTGGGGGGGTCCGCTGAAGCTTTCTTT.

The chain recombines TRBV5-6 with TRBJ1-1; a possible D gene is TRBD1 (6 bases). The CDR3 totals 14 residues. CDR1 is SGHDT and CDR2 is YYEEEE in the germline V gene. Between the trimmed V and J ends, which lost 4 bases and 3 bases, there was a span of 13 bases. CDR3 sequence: CASSPQGVYTEAFF. The CDR3, as DNA: TGTGCCAGCAGCCCACAGGGAGTTTACACTGAAGCTTTCTTT.

The CDR3 sequence: CASRAGGTDTQYF. DNA of the CDR3: TGTGCCAGCAGAGCAGGGGGGACAGATACGCAGTATTTT. The J gene is TRBJ2-3, the V gene TRBV9; possible D gene TRBD1, 7 bases. The CDR3 is 13 amino acids. Germline-derived CDR1 and CDR2 are SGDLS and YYNGEE. Trimming shortened V by 5 bases and J by 3 bases, and 10 bases separated the two germline ends.

This chain uses TRBV19 with TRBJ2-7, with D possibly being TRBD1 (6 bases). CDR3 length: 14 residues. CDR1 and CDR2 (germline): LNHDA, SQIVND (reference sequence). V lost 5 bases and J lost 2, with 13 bases in between. This CDR3 reads CASSFDRSAYEQYF. Here the CDR3 DNA reads TGTGCCAGTAGTTTTGACAGGTCTGCCTACGAGCAGTACTTC.

About this clone itself: The junction does not match germline at one end; this may be a read error. This rearrangement joins TRBV5-6 to TRBJ2-2; 12 bases map to TRBD1. Germline V lookup: CDR1 SGHDT, CDR2 YYEEEE. There are 17 residues in the CDR3. The CDR3 sequence is CASTLGQGATVSGELFF. CDR3 bases: TGTGCCAGCACCTTGGGACAGGGGGCTACTGTCTCCGGGGAGCTGTTTTTT.

The genes are TRBV18 and TRBJ2-5; TRBD2 matches at 8 bases. Germline CDR1 is KGHSH and CDR2 is LQKENI. After removal of 3 bases from V and 5 bases from J, the junction contained 5 bases not matched to a gene. This CDR3 contains 14 residues. The chain's CDR3 is CASSPGAGEETQYF. CDR3 nucleotide sequence: TGTGCCAGCTCACCTGGAGCGGGAGAGGAGACCCAGTACTTC.

This clone was recorded only once. The DNA of the CDR3 is TGTGCCTGGAGTGGAGGGGGTTCCCAGCCCCAGCATTTT. Its translation: CAWSGGGSQPQHF. The chain uses TRBV30 and TRBJ1-5; possible D gene TRBD1, 6 bases. Trimming pared 1 base from V and 7 bases from J, leaving 11 bases between. Germline V CDR1 and CDR2: GTSNPN, SVGIG (reference sequence). This CDR3 is 13 amino acids long.

This clone was observed a single time. The J gene is TRBJ1-5, the V gene TRBV4-3, with D maybe TRBD1 (6 bases). Per the germline V gene, CDR1 is LGHNA and CDR2 is YSLEER. This CDR3 spans 17 amino acids. V was trimmed by 7 bases and J by 2 bases, leaving 21 bases between them. The CDR3: CASTPGGGQKCNQPQHF. In DNA, the CDR3 is TGCGCCAGCACCCCTGGGGGGGGCCAGAAGTGCAATCAGCCCCAGCATTTT.

The rearrangement joins TRBV10-3 to TRBJ2-7, with 11 bases fitting TRBD2. Germline V gives CDR1 ENHRY, CDR2 SYGVKD. CDR3 length: 14 residues. The ends lost 10 bases at V and 0 bases at J; junction bases unmatched: 5. Written as DNA, the CDR3 is TGTGCCACAACTAGCGGGGGTTACTCCTACGAGCAGTACTTC. Its protein product is CATTSGGYSYEQYF.

The chain is built from TRBV5-1 and TRBJ1-1; no clear D. This CDR3 region has 14 residues. V gave up 5 bases and J gave up 5 bases, with 16 bases separating them. The germline V gene encodes CDR1 SGHRS and CDR2 YFSETQ. The DNA for the CDR3 is TGCGCCAGCAGTCAAGGAGGAGGGCGTACTGAAGCTTTCTTT. This encodes CASSQGGGRTEAFF.

The V and J genes are TRBV5-1 and TRBJ2-5; tentative D call: TRBD2 (6 bases). V was cut by 3 bases and J by 5 bases, with 8 bases left in between. This CDR3 spans 12 amino acids. CDR1 is SGHRS and CDR2 is YFSETQ in the germline V gene. The chain's CDR3 is CASSSAGETQYF. The CDR3 bases are TGCGCCAGCAGCTCCGCGGGGGAGACCCAGTACTTC.

The chain couples TRBV19 to TRBJ2-4; TRBD1 is a possible D gene (5 bases). Germline-derived CDR1 and CDR2 are LNHDA and SQIVND (reference sequence). V was trimmed by 3 bases and J by 6 bases, leaving 15 bases between them. The length of the CDR3 is 15 residues. The CDR3 DNA reads as TGTGCCAGTAGTATTATGTCCGTTCAGGGAAACATTCAGTACTTC. This translates into CASSIMSVQGNIQYF.

The chain links TRBV5-1 to TRBJ2-2, with TRBD1 matching over 7 bases. The V gene end was trimmed by 0 bases and the J gene end by 1 base; junction bases not matched to a gene: 0. Germline lookup yields CDR1 SGHRS and CDR2 YFSETQ. This CDR3 comprises 15 residues. DNA of the CDR3: TGCGCCAGCAGCTTGGGACAGGGGAACACCGGGGAGCTGTTTTTT. Protein sequence: CASSLGQGNTGELFF.

This clone was seen a single time. The chain couples TRBV21-1 to TRBJ2-7; TRBD2, as called in the table, went unchecked against the DNA. TRBV21-1 is an annotated pseudogene. This CDR3 is 15 amino acids long. The CDR3 sequence is CASIENSGRYYEQYF. CDR3 coding DNA: TGTGCCAGCATCGAAAACAGCGGGAGGTATTACGAGCAGTACTTC.

The rearrangement uses TRBV19 and TRBJ2-1; 9 bases map to TRBD2. The CDR3 covers 16 residues. Trimming removed 2 bases from V and 4 bases from J; junction bases left unmatched: 6. The germline gives CDR1 LNHDA, CDR2 SQIVND (reference sequence). CDR3 nucleotides: TGTGCCAGTAGTATATTCCTAGCGGGAAGGTACAATGAGCAGTTCTTC. It specifies CASSIFLAGRYNEQFF.

Comment on this clone: The same CDR3 can be traced to other DNA sequences in this sample. V and J are TRBV7-2 and TRBJ1-2; D might be TRBD1 (5 bases). Trimming removed 1 base at V and 8 bases at J, with 20 bases between. Germline V gene sequence: CDR1 SGHTA, CDR2 FQGNSA. This CDR3 is built from 16 residues. CDR3 nucleotides: TGTGCCAGCAGCTTAGGTGGGACCGTTGTACCAAAAGGCTACACCTTC. Residues: CASSLGGTVVPKGYTF.

This clone was detected a few times. The chain links TRBV6-1 to TRBJ2-2, with unresolved D. The CDR3 runs to 13 residues. Germline-derived CDR1 and CDR2 are MNHNS and SASEGT. The V gene lost 6 bases and the J gene lost 11 bases, with 16 bases spanning the gap. The CDR3 DNA reads TGTGCCAGCAGCCCAATGGGCGAAGGAGAGCTGTTTTTT. Translating gives CASSPMGEGELFF.

The sample holds one count of this clone. The CDR3 sequence is CASSLEEGSSYEQYF. The CDR3 coding sequence is TGTGCCAGCAGCCTAGAGGAGGGGAGCTCCTACGAGCAGTACTTC. The chain couples TRBV6-1 to TRBJ2-7; possible D gene TRBD2, 6 bases. Trimming shortened V by 6 bases and J by 0 bases, and 15 bases separated the two germline ends. The germline gives CDR1 MNHNS, CDR2 SASEGT. The CDR3 totals 15 residues.

V gene TRBV6-5 combines with J gene TRBJ1-2; 11 bases line up with TRBD1. Germline lookup yields CDR1 MNHEY and CDR2 SVGAGI. CDR3 length: 13 residues. Trimming at V came to 6 bases and at J to 10 bases, leaving 7 bases not matched to a gene. The CDR3 sequence is CASSLGTGGPYTF. The CDR3 bases are TGTGCCAGCAGCCTTGGGACAGGGGGGCCCTACACCTTC.

This clone has just one count. This chain links TRBV19 with TRBJ1-2; weak D call: TRBD1 (5 bases). The CDR3 covers 14 residues. V lost 4 bases, J lost 4 bases, and 13 bases lay in between. Germline values: CDR1 LNHDA, CDR2 SQIVND (reference sequence). The CDR3: CASSTGTVLYGYTF. The DNA of the CDR3 is TGTGCCAGTAGTACCGGGACGGTCCTCTATGGCTACACCTTC.

V usage is TRBV7-3 and J usage is TRBJ1-1; no definite D call. This CDR3 has 13 amino acids. Per germline, CDR1 SGHTA and CDR2 FQGTGA. V was trimmed by 3 bases and J by 0 bases, leaving 5 bases between them. CDR3 nucleotides: TGTGCCAGCAGCTTCCAGTTGAACACTGAAGCTTTCTTT. It is translated as CASSFQLNTEAFF.

The genes are TRBV6-1 and TRBJ1-4; D remains ambiguous. CDR1 MNHNS and CDR2 SASEGT come from the germline V gene. The length of the CDR3 is 14 residues. V was clipped by 3 bases and J by 10 bases, with 15 bases between them. CDR3 in DNA: TGTGCCAGCAGTGAGATGGTGGGTCGAACAAAACTGTTTTTT. Amino acid sequence: CASSEMVGRTKLFF.

The genes are TRBV28 and TRBJ2-6; TRBD2 might be the D (6 bases). The V end lost 7 bases, the J end lost 4 bases, and 17 bases lay between the germline ends. The CDR3 totals 16 residues. Looked up from germline, CDR1 is MDHEN and CDR2 is SYDVKM. The DNA of the CDR3 is TGTGCCAGCACCCATATTGCGGGGAGAGGGGCCAACGTCCTGACTTTC. Translation: CASTHIAGRGANVLTF.

This clone came up once. The V and J genes are TRBV28 and TRBJ2-3, with 16 bases identical to TRBD2. The CDR3 totals 23 residues. J gave up 4 bases and V 10 bases, and 29 bases lay outside the gene matches. Germline assignment: CDR1 MDHEN and CDR2 SYDVKM. The CDR3 region has the DNA TGTGCCACCTGGGGACAGGGGTATTCTTTTCCGGGACTAGCGGGAGGGAGGGCAGATACGCAGTATTTT. Amino acid sequence: CATWGQGYSFPGLAGGRADTQYF.

The V gene is TRBV5-4, the J gene TRBJ2-2; D is uncertain. The germline V gene has CDR1 SGHNT and CDR2 YYREEE (reference sequence). The length of the CDR3 is 15 residues. Trimming removed 1 base at V and 0 bases at J, with 7 bases between. The CDR3 reads CASSLSRANTGELFF. The CDR3 DNA follows: TGTGCCAGCAGCTTGAGTAGGGCGAACACCGGGGAGCTGTTTTTT.

The gene calls are TRBV19 and TRBJ1-1; D is unclear. The CDR3 runs 14 residues. CDR1 and CDR2 (germline): LNHDA, SQIVND (reference sequence). V was shortened by 7 bases and J by 0 bases, with 12 bases between the two germline ends. CDR3 bases: TGTGCCAGTAATCTGGACGGAATGAACACTGAAGCTTTCTTT. This encodes CASNLDGMNTEAFF.